This T cell receptor (beta chain) was identified during a study of blood T cell repertoires in COVID-19. About the study: COVID-19 samples from acute and convalescent phases originated in the United States, Italy and Spain. Sources were T cells, B-cell-depleted T cells, or PBMCs; the material itself was cDNA or gDNA.

Under the authors' procedure: Reference gene primer amplification in the assay estimated nucleated cell counts. Assay used: immunoSEQ multiplex PCR; TCRdb lists only in-frame clones, some missing. The V and J calls and the clone size are those of that table, but D and trimming were determined from the DNA. The table has 150,000 to 200,000 clones, approximately 86% seen once. The germline V and J ends were trimmed by 0 bases and 8 bases, with 12 bases remaining between them. This CDR3 region has 14 residues. Germline CDR1 and CDR2: SGHKS and YYEKEE (reference sequence). The receptor was derived from a man aged 45 to 65 with active or convalescent COVID-19. Sequenced input: peripheral blood. The chain recombines TRBV5-5 with TRBJ1-3; D might be TRBD1 (5 bases). The DNA for the CDR3 is TGTGCCAGCAGCTTGGCATCAGGGCCGGACACCATATATTTT. This translates into CASSLASGPDTIYF.